This T cell receptor (beta chain) was identified during a study of T cell repertoires in cytomegalovirus infection. About the research overall: CMV infection and matching HLA type were both indicated by public TCR beta signatures. Study-wide points: HLA-C-restricted TCR beta clonotypes specific for CMV led the ex vivo response.

The CDR3 length is 16 residues. Trimming shortened V by 3 bases and J by 2 bases, and 17 bases separated the two germline ends. Germline V gene sequence: CDR1 MGHRA, CDR2 YSYEKL. One entry per CDR3 protein, called by TCRdb with MiXCR from the reads. The sample shows a few hundred thousand distinct CDR3 sequences, about 26% of them seen only once. Only a few counts were recorded for this clonotype. Antigen specificity is unknown. The chain couples TRBV4-1 to TRBJ2-7, with D possibly matching TRBD1 (6 bases). What was sequenced was PBMCs. The origin of this receptor is a human donor in good health (CMV status not recorded). Some clones in this sample may be carry-over from other donors' samples. The CDR3 loop reads CASSQVGTLRPYEQYF. DNA for the CDR3: TGCGCCAGCAGCCAGGTGGGGACATTACGGCCCTACGAGCAGTACTTC.